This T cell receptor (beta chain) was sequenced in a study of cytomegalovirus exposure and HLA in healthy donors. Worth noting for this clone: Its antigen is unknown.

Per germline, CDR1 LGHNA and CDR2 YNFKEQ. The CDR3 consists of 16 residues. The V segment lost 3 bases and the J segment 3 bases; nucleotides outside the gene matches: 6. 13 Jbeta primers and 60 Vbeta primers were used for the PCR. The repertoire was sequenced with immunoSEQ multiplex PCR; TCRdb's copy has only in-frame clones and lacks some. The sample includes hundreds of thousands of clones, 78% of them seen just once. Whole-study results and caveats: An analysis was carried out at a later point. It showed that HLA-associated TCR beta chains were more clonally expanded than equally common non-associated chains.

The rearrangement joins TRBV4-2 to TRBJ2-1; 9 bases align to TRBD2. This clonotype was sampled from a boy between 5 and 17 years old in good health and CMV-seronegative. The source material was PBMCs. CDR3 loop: CASSQETSGDYNEQFF. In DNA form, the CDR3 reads TGTGCCAGCAGCCAGGAGACTAGCGGCGACTACAATGAGCAGTTCTTC.